This T cell receptor (beta chain) derives from a study of blood T cell repertoires in COVID-19. The assay was immunoSEQ multiplex PCR, and TCRdb's table has in-frame clones only and misses some. The table has fewer than 250,000 clones, 70% to 90% seen once; the top ten hold around 6.5%. V dropped 9 bases and J dropped 0; count of bases not matched to a gene: 6. This CDR3 is built from 14 residues. From germline, CDR1 is MDHEN and CDR2 SYDVKM. Sequencing was performed on peripheral blood. This TCR came from a woman aged 60 to 75 with active or convalescent COVID-19. This chain uses TRBV28 with TRBJ2-3; 7 bases align to TRBD2. The DNA of the CDR3 is TGTGCCAGTCAGGGAGGGCTTAGCACAGATACGCAGTATTTT. It specifies CASQGGLSTDTQYF.